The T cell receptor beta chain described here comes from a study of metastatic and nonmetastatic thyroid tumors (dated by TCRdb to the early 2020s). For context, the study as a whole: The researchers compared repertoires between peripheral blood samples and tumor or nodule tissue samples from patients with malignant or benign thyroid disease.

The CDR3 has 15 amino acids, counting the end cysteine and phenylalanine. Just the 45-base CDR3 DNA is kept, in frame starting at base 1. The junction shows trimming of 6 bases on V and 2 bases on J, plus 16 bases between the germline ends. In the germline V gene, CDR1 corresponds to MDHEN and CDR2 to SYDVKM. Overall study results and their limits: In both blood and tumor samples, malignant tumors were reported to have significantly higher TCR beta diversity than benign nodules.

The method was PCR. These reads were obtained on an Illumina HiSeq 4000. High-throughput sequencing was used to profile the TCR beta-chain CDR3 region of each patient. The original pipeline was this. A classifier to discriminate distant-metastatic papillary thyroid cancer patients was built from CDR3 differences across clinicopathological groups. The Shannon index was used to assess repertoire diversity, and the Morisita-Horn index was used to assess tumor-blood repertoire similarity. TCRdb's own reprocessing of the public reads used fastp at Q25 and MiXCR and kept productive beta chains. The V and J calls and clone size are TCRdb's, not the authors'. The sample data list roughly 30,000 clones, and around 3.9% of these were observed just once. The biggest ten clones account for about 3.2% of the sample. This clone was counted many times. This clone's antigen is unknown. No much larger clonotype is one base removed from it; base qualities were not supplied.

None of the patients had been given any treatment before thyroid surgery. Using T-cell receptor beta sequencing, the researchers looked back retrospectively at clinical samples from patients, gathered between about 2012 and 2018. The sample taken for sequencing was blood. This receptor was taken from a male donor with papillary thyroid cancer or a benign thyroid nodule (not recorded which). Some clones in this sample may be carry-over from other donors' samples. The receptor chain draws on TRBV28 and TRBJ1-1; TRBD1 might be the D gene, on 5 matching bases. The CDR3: CASSDSKGINTEAFF. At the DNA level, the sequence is TGTGCCAGCAGCGATTCGAAGGGGATAAACACTGAAGCTTTCTTT.